A single sample is the source of the 4 T cell receptor beta chains below, sequenced in a study of blood T cell repertoires in COVID-19. Repertoires were generated with immunoSEQ multiplex PCR, while TCRdb's copy carries only in-frame clones and drops some. The table lists about 120,000 clones, roughly 90% of them singletons. The sample was peripheral blood. Source of these receptors: a woman aged 55-69 years with COVID-19, enrolled during active disease.

This chain uses TRBV28 with TRBJ1-5, with a possible D match to TRBD1 (6 bases). The CDR3 consists of 17 residues. The germline gives CDR1 MDHEN, CDR2 SYDVKM. The V end lost 6 bases, the J end lost 4 bases, and 22 bases lay between the germline ends. The CDR3 spells CASRQQGLGNFNQPQHF. The CDR3 region has the DNA TGTGCCAGCAGGCAACAGGGTTTGGGGAATTTTAATCAGCCCCAGCATTTT. The variable domain in full, completed from reference TRBV28 and TRBJ1-5, reads DVKVTQSSRYLVKRTGEKVFLECVQDMDHENMFWYRQDPGLGLRLIYFSYDVKMKEKGDIPEGYSVSREKKERFSLILESASTNQTSMYLCASRQQGLGNFNQPQHFGDGTRLSIL.

This clone occurred once. CDR3 in amino acids: CASSSGPGDSVFF. The CDR3 nucleotides read TGTGCCAGCAGCTCCGGGCCCGGCGACAGTGTTTTCTTT. This sequence joins TRBV5-4 and TRBJ1-1, with a possible D match to TRBD1 (5 bases). CDR3 size: 13 residues. V shed 3 bases and J shed 13 bases, with 19 bases lying between them. Germline V gene data show CDR1 as SGHNT and CDR2 as YYREEE (reference sequence). Variable domain in full (rest from reference TRBV5-4 and TRBJ1-1): ETGVTQSPTHLIKTRGQQVTLRCSSQSGHNTVSWYQQALGQGPQFIFQYYREEENGRGNFPPRFSGLQFPNYSSELNVNALELDDSALYLCASSSGPGDSVFFGQGTRLTVV.

V is TRBV4-1 and J is TRBJ1-4, with D possibly TRBD1 on 6 matching bases. CDR3 size: 14 residues. Germline values: CDR1 MGHRA, CDR2 YSYEKL. V lost 2 bases and J 2 bases, leaving 6 bases between the germline ends. The chain's CDR3 is CASSQQGTNEKLFF. The CDR3 nucleotides read TGCGCCAGCAGCCAACAGGGGACTAATGAAAAACTGTTTTTT.

The rearrangement uses TRBV9 and TRBJ1-3, with TRBD1 identical over 7 bases. Trimming cost V 3 bases and J 1 base; bases outside gene matches: 7. The CDR3 covers 16 residues. Germline CDR1 is SGDLS and CDR2 is YYNGEE. CDR3: CASSGGTAISGNTIYF. In DNA, the CDR3 is TGTGCCAGCAGCGGCGGGACAGCTATATCTGGAAACACCATATATTTT.